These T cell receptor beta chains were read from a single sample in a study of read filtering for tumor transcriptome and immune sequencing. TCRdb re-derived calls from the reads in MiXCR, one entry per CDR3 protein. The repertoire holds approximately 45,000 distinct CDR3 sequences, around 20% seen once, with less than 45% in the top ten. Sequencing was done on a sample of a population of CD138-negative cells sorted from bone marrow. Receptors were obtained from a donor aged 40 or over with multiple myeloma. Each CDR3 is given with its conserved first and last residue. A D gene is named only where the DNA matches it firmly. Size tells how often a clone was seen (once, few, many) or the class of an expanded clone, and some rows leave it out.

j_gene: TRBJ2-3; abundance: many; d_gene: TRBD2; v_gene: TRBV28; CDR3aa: CASSSQGGSGDTQYF; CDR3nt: TGTGCCAGCAGTTCTCAGGGCGGGAGCGGGGATACGCAGTATTTT
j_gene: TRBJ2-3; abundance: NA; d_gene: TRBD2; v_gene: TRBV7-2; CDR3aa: CASSRWTSRRSTDTQYF; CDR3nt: TGTGCCAGCAGCCGATGGACTAGTAGGCGAAGCACAGATACGCAGTATTTT
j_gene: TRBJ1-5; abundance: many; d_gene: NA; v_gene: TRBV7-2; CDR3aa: CASSVGGRSNQPQHF; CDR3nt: TGTGCCAGCAGCGTGGGGGGCCGGAGCAATCAGCCCCAGCATTTT
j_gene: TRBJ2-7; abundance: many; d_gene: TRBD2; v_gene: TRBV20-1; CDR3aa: CSAEKGAGTYEQYF; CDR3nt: TGCAGTGCCGAAAAGGGAGCGGGGACCTACGAGCAGTACTTC
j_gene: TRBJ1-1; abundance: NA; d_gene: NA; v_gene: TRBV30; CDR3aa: CAWKWGGTEAFF; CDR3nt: TGTGCCTGGAAGTGGGGGGGGACTGAAGCTTTCTTT
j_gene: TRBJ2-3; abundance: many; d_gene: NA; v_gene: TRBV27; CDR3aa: CASSQTGLRVDTQYF; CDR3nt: TGTGCCAGCAGTCAAACCGGGCTGAGGGTAGATACGCAGTATTTT
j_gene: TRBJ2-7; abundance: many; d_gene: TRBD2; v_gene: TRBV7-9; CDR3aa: CASSSGLPYEQYF; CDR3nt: TGTGCCAGCAGCTCGGGACTACCCTACGAGCAGTACTTC
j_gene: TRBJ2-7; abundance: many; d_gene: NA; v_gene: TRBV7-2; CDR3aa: CASSLDHGEQYF; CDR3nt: TGTGCCAGCAGCTTAGACCATGGCGAGCAGTACTTC
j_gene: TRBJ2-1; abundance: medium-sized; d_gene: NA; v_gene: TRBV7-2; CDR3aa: CASSPSNEQFF; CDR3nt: TGTGCCAGCAGCCCTAGCAATGAGCAGTTCTTC
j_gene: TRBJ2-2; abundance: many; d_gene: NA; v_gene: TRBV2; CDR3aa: CASKWTQNTGELFF; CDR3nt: TGTGCCAGTAAGTGGACTCAGAACACCGGGGAGCTGTTTTTT
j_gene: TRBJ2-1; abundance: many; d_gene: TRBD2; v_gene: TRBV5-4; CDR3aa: CASSGGLASYNEQFF; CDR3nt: TGTGCCAGCAGCGGCGGACTAGCGTCCTACAATGAGCAGTTCTTC
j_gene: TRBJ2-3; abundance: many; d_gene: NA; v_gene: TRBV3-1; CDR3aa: CASSQGGGTDTQYF; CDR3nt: TGTGCCAGCAGCCAAGGTGGCGGCACAGATACGCAGTATTTT
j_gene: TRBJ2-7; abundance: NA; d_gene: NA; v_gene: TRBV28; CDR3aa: CATKTGTETHEHYF; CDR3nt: TGTGCCACCAAAACCGGGACGGAGACCCACGAGCATTACTTC
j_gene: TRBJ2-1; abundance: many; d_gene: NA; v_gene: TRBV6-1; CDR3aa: CASGESPSVVPYNEQFF; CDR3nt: TGTGCCAGCGGTGAATCCCCTTCTGTTGTACCCTACAATGAGCAGTTCTTC
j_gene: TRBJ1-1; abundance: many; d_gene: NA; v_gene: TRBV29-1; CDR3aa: CSVLIELNTEAFF; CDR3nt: TGCAGCGTTCTGATCGAACTGAACACTGAAGCTTTCTTT
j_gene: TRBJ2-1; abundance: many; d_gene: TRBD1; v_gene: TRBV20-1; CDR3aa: CSARDGTGGNRQFF; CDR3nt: TGCAGTGCTAGAGATGGGACAGGGGGAAATCGGCAGTTCTTC
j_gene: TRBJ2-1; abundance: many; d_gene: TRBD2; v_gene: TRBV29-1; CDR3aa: CSVVAGVEQFF; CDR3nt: TGCAGCGTTGTAGCGGGAGTTGAGCAGTTCTTC
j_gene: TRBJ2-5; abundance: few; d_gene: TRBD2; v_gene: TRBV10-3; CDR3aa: CAISGQLAGGGRKETQYF; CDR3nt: TGTGCCATCAGCGGACAGCTAGCGGGAGGTGGGCGAAAAGAGACCCAGTACTTC
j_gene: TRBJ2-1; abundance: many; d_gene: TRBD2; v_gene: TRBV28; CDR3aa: CASSLGGLAASSYNEQFF; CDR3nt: TGTGCCAGCAGTTTAGGCGGACTAGCGGCGAGCTCCTACAATGAGCAGTTCTTC
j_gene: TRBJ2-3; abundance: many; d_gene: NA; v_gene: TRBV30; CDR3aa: CAWGQYTDTQYF; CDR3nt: TGTGCCTGGGGTCAGTACACAGATACGCAGTATTTT
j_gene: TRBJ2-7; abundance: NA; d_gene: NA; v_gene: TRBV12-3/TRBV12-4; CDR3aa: CASSRADSYGQYF; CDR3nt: TGTGCCAGCAGTCGGGCGGATTCCTACGGGCAGTACTTC
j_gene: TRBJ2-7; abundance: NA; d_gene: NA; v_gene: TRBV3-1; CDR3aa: CAISQDAGTYEHYF; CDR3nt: TGTGCCATCAGCCAAGACGCGGGAACCTACGAGCATTACTTC
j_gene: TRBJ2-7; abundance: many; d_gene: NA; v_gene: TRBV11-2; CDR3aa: CASSWGGTNYEQYF; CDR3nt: TGTGCCAGCAGCTGGGGTGGGACGAACTACGAGCAGTACTTC
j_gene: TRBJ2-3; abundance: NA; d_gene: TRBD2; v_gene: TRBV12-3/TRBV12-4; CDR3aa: CASSAGTSGSGDTQYF; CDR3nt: TGTGCCAGCAGTGCCGGGACTAGCGGGAGTGGAGATACGCAGTATTTT
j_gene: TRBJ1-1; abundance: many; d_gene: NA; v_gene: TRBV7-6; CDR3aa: CASSFELNTEAFF; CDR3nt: TGTGCCAGCAGCTTCGAATTGAACACTGAAGCTTTCTTT
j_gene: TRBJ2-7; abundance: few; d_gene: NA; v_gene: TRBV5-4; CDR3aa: CASSSGLRPYEQYF; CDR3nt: TGTGCCAGCAGTTCGGGACTCCGACCCTACGAGCAGTACTTC
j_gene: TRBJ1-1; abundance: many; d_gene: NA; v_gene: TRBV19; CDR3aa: CASTSPRRGLFAEAFF; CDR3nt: TGTGCCAGTACCTCGCCCCGGAGAGGCCTATTCGCTGAAGCTTTCTTT
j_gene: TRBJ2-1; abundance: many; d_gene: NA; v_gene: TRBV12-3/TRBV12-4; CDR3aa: CASSSIEEEQFF; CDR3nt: TGTGCCAGCAGTTCGATCGAAGAGGAGCAGTTCTTC
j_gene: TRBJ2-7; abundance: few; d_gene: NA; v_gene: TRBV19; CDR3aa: CASSNPDWAGYEQYF; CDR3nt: TGTGCCAGTAGTAACCCAGACTGGGCCGGGTACGAGCAGTACTTC
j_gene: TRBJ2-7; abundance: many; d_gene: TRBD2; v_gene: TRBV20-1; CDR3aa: CSAATSGRNEQYF; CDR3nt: TGCAGTGCTGCTACTAGCGGGAGGAACGAGCAGTACTTC
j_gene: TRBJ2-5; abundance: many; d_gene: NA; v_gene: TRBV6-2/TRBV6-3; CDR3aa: CASSQQEVETQYF; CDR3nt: TGTGCCAGCAGTCAACAGGAGGTAGAGACCCAGTACTTC
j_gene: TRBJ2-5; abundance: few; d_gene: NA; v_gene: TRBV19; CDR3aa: CASSIGRKESQYF; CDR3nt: TGTGCCAGTAGTATAGGAAGGAAAGAGTCCCAGTACTTC
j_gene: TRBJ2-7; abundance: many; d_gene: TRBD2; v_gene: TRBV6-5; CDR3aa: CASRPGTSSYEQYF; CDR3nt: TGTGCCAGCAGACCCGGGACTAGCTCCTACGAGCAGTACTTC
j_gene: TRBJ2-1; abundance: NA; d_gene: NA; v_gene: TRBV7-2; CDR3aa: CASSLVGLASYNEQSF; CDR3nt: TGTGCCAGCAGCTTAGTAGGGCTTGCGAGCTACAATGAGCAGTCCTTC
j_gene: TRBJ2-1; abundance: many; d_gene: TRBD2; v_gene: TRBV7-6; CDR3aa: CASSLDGGRTYNEQFF; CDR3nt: TGTGCCAGCAGCTTAGACGGCGGGAGGACCTACAATGAGCAGTTCTTC
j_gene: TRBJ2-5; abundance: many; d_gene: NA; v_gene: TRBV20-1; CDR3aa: CSARKTQGFQETQYF; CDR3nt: TGCAGTGCTAGAAAAACACAGGGTTTCCAAGAGACCCAGTACTTC
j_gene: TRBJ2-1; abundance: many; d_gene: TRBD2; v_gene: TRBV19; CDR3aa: CASSFLAGDSYNEQFF; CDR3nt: TGTGCCAGTAGTTTCCTAGCGGGAGATTCCTACAATGAGCAGTTCTTC